The 6 T cell receptor beta chains presented below share a single source sample, sequenced in a study of identical twins. MiXCR, applied by TCRdb to the 5' RACE reads, yields one record per CDR3 protein. The table has hundreds of thousands of distinct CDR3 sequences, 15% to 20% seen once. These data were also reused for a study on T cells expressing NK-cell markers.

The specimen sequenced was PBMCs. All receptors come from a woman under 30 in good health.

In its sample, this clonotype was seen a few times. The chain links TRBV29-1 to TRBJ1-2; D ambiguous. Trimming removed 2 bases at V and 8 bases at J, with 18 bases between. CDR3 size: 14 residues. Germline CDR1 and CDR2: SQVTM and ANQGSEA. CDR3 residues: CSVEYPTGFGGYTF. In nucleotides, the CDR3 is TGCAGCGTTGAATATCCGACTGGTTTTGGGGGCTACACCTTC.

V usage is TRBV13 and J usage is TRBJ1-6, with 7 bases lining up with TRBD1. CDR1 PRHDT and CDR2 FYEKMQ come from the germline V gene (reference sequence). The CDR3 is made up of 16 amino acids. With V trimmed by 6 bases and J by 10 bases, 15 bases remained unmatched. CDR3: CASRYTGEGAKSPLHF. The CDR3 region has the DNA TGTGCCAGCAGATATACAGGGGAAGGAGCGAAGTCACCCCTCCACTTT. Using reference TRBV13 and TRBJ1-6 for the parts outside the CDR3, the full variable domain is AAGVIQSPRHLIKEKRETATLKCYPIPRHDTVYWYQQGPGQDPQFLISFYEKMQSDKGSIPDRFSAQQFSDYHSELNMSSLELGDSALYFCASRYTGEGAKSPLHFGNGTRLTVT.

A few counts support this clonotype. J is TRBJ1-1 and V is TRBV7-8; TRBD1 might be the D (5 bases). Trimming stripped 4 bases from V and 3 bases from J, with 9 bases between. The germline CDR1 and CDR2 sequences are SGHVS and FQNEAQ. This CDR3 comprises 13 residues. CDR3 sequence (DNA): TGTGCCAGCAGCTCCAGACAGCACACTGAAGCTTTCTTT. Protein: CASSSRQHTEAFF.

CDR3 in DNA: TGCGCCAGCAGCTTGGCCCCACGGGACCAGCCCCAGCATTTT. It codes for CASSLAPRDQPQHF. V gene TRBV5-1 combines with J gene TRBJ1-5; perhaps TRBD1 as D (5 bases). The CDR3 sequence is 14 residues long. CDR1 SGHRS and CDR2 YFSETQ come from the germline V gene. Trimming took off 0 bases at V and 7 bases at J, with 11 bases between the two ends.

The chain combines TRBV15 with TRBJ2-7; D not certain. V shed 2 bases and J shed 4 bases, with 12 bases lying between them. Germline V lookup: CDR1 LNHNV, CDR2 YYDKDF (reference sequence). The CDR3 is 14 residues long. The CDR3 coding sequence is TGTGCCACCAGCAGACAAGACTTCACGTACGAGCAGTACTTC. Protein product: CATSRQDFTYEQYF.

This clonotype was found once. The genes are TRBV15 and TRBJ2-3; maybe TRBD2 (6 bases). Between the trimmed V and J ends, which lost 2 bases and 5 bases, there was a span of 14 bases. Germline V lookup: CDR1 LNHNV, CDR2 YYDKDF (reference sequence). The CDR3 runs 15 residues. Here the CDR3 DNA reads TGTGCCACCAGCAGAAACGCCGGGGGTATAGATACGCAGTATTTT. It encodes CATSRNAGGIDTQYF.